The subject of this entry is one T cell receptor beta chain. Germline-derived CDR1 and CDR2 are PRHDT and FYEKMQ (reference sequence). V was trimmed by 5 bases and J by 3 bases, leaving 17 bases between them. The CDR3 totals 15 residues. As processed by the authors: How many nucleated cells were present was estimated from reference gene primer amplification. Here immunoSEQ multiplex PCR was the method, and the copy in TCRdb shows in-frame clones only, minus some. The V and J calls and clone size are taken from that table; D and trimming were inferred from the DNA. This table has approximately 180,000 clones, 88% appearing once. This sample is drawn from a study of blood T cell repertoires in COVID-19. Study background: The origin of the acute and convalescent COVID-19 samples was the United States, Italy and Spain. From T cells, B-cell-depleted T cells, or PBMCs came the material, which was cDNA or gDNA.

This rearrangement joins TRBV13 to TRBJ2-7, with D maybe TRBD2 (6 bases). Sequencing was performed on peripheral blood. This sequence originates from a man aged 40-50 years with active or convalescent COVID-19. The CDR3 loop is CASSMRSASVYEQYF. For the CDR3, the DNA is TGTGCCAGCAGCATGAGATCGGCTAGCGTCTACGAGCAGTACTTC.